The 14 T cell receptor beta chains in this list originate from one sample, sequenced in a study of blood T cell repertoires in COVID-19. This table comes from immunoSEQ multiplex PCR, and its TCRdb copy is limited to in-frame clones, with some not included. The repertoire holds approximately 300,000 clones, with around 90% as singletons. Sequencing input: peripheral blood. The source of these receptors is a woman aged 25 to 39 with COVID-19, enrolled during active disease.

This chain connects TRBV29-1 to TRBJ2-1; D may be TRBD1 (6 bases). V dropped 4 bases and J dropped 0 bases, with 16 bases sitting between them. This CDR3 comprises 16 residues. Germline CDR1 SQVTM, CDR2 ANQGSEA. The CDR3: CSVGSSRGSSYNEQFF. The CDR3 coding sequence is TGCAGCGTTGGTTCCAGCAGGGGAAGCTCCTACAATGAGCAGTTCTTC.

This rearrangement joins TRBV7-2 to TRBJ1-2; no clear D gene. The CDR3 is made up of 14 amino acids. The germline V gene has CDR1 SGHTA and CDR2 FQGNSA. V was shortened by 5 bases and J by 7 bases, with 17 bases between the two germline ends. As DNA, the CDR3 is TGTGCCAGCAGCCGTCGGGCGGGTGAGAGTGGCTACACCTTC. Translating gives CASSRRAGESGYTF.

The CDR3 DNA reads TGTGCCAGCAGCCCAGGATATAGGAACACTGAAGCTTTCTTT. It encodes CASSPGYRNTEAFF. V usage is TRBV25-1 and J usage is TRBJ1-1; D uncertain. CDR1 MGHDK and CDR2 SYGVNS come from the germline V gene. The CDR3 is made up of 14 amino acids. Trimming stripped 6 bases from V and 1 base from J, with 12 bases between. The whole variable domain, filled in from reference TRBV25-1 and TRBJ1-1, reads EADIYQTPRYLVIGTGKKITLECSQTMGHDKMYWYQQDPGMELHLIHYSYGVNSTEKGDLSSESTVSRIRTEHFPLTLESARPSHTSQYLCASSPGYRNTEAFFGQGTRLTVV.

The chain links TRBV28 to TRBJ2-3, with 12 bases identical to TRBD1. V lost 7 bases to trimming and J lost 3 bases; unmatched junction nucleotides: 5. Germline V gene lookup returns CDR1 MDHEN and CDR2 SYDVKM. The CDR3 extends over 15 amino acids. CDR3 DNA sequence: TGTGCCAGCACCCGGGGACAGGGGGCAACAGATACGCAGTATTTT. It translates to CASTRGQGATDTQYF.

The V call is TRBV19, the J call TRBJ2-2, with 7 bases matching TRBD1. The CDR3 runs to 16 residues. The V and J ends lost 2 bases and 5 bases, in that order; junction bases with no gene match: 8. Germline assignment: CDR1 LNHDA and CDR2 SQIVND (reference sequence). CDR3 bases: TGTGCCAGTAGTATACGGGGACAGAACCCAACCGGGGAGCTGTTTTTT. As protein: CASSIRGQNPTGELFF.

This chain uses TRBV5-1 with TRBJ2-3; D may be TRBD2 (6 bases). Germline CDR1 SGHRS, CDR2 YFSETQ. V gave up 0 bases and J gave up 8 bases, with 13 bases separating them. The CDR3 extends over 14 amino acids. This CDR3 reads CASSLAGREGTQYF. CDR3 bases: TGCGCCAGCAGCTTGGCCGGGAGAGAGGGTACGCAGTATTTT.

V gene TRBV7-9 combines with J gene TRBJ2-7, with a possible D match to TRBD2 (6 bases). The CDR3 totals 13 residues. The V end lost 3 bases, the J end lost 2 bases, and 8 bases lay between the germline ends. Germline CDR1 and CDR2: SEHNR and FQNEAQ (reference sequence). The CDR3 DNA reads as TGTGCCAGCAGCTTGGAGGGTACCTACGAGCAGTACTTC. Protein product: CASSLEGTYEQYF.

V and J are TRBV10-3 and TRBJ2-7, with 10 bases lining up with TRBD1. CDR3 size: 14 residues. The germline V gene encodes CDR1 ENHRY and CDR2 SYGVKD. J gave up 5 bases and V 7 bases, and 8 bases lay outside the gene matches. The CDR3 reads CAIKDPGTGDEQYF. In nucleotides, the CDR3 is TGTGCCATCAAGGATCCCGGGACAGGGGACGAGCAGTACTTC.

The rearrangement links TRBV5-1 to TRBJ2-5; 8 nucleotides match TRBD2. The CDR3 totals 14 residues. V lost 4 bases and J lost 7; bases outside the gene matches: 9. Germline V gene data show CDR1 as SGHRS and CDR2 as YFSETQ. CDR3 residues: CASSVSGSGGTQYF. CDR3 sequence (DNA): TGCGCCAGCAGCGTATCCGGGAGCGGGGGGACCCAGTACTTC.

V is TRBV6-4 and J is TRBJ2-1, with 15 bases lining up with TRBD2. This CDR3 contains 14 residues. With V trimmed by 5 bases and J by 15 bases, 8 bases remained unmatched. Germline V CDR1 and CDR2: MRHNA, SNTAGT. CDR3 sequence: CASSPGTSGRWAFF. Here the CDR3 DNA reads TGTGCCAGCAGTCCCGGGACTAGCGGGAGGTGGGCGTTCTTC.

The chain carries TRBV6-5 and TRBJ1-4, with D hard to call. V gave up 10 bases and J gave up 12 bases, with 15 bases separating them. This CDR3 comprises 11 residues. Germline V CDR1 and CDR2: MNHEY, SVGAGI. The CDR3 bases are TGTGCCACCTCACCCGGAGGTGAACTGTTTTTT. Its protein is CATSPGGELFF.

CDR3 in DNA: TGTGCCAGCAGCCAAAGCGGCCAGGTGAATCAGCCCCAGCATTTT. This gives the protein CASSQSGQVNQPQHF. The V call is TRBV3-1 (or the pseudogene TRBV3-2), the J call TRBJ1-5, with D unclear. Germline V gives CDR1 LGHDT, CDR2 YNNKEL (reference sequence). This CDR3 has 15 residues. The V and J ends lost 2 bases and 4 bases respectively, with 12 bases between them.

The chain employs TRBV3-1 (or the pseudogene TRBV3-2) and TRBJ2-5; the match to TRBD2 covers 8 bases. The trim removed 2 bases at V and 5 bases at J, leaving 7 bases unmatched. This CDR3 is 15 amino acids long. Germline V gene data show CDR1 as LGHDT and CDR2 as YNNKEL (reference sequence). The CDR3 here is CASSQPPGGRETQYF. CDR3 DNA sequence: TGTGCCAGCAGCCAACCCCCGGGGGGGAGGGAGACCCAGTACTTC.

The chain combines TRBV5-4 with TRBJ1-1; TRBD1 matches at 7 bases. With V trimmed by 2 bases and J by 1 base, 8 bases remained unmatched. The CDR3 sequence is 16 residues long. CDR1 and CDR2 (germline): SGHNT, YYREEE (reference sequence). The DNA for the CDR3 is TGTGCCAGCAGCTTAGGAAGACAGGGAGGGAACACTGAAGCTTTCTTT. Protein product: CASSLGRQGGNTEAFF.